The text below deals with one T cell receptor beta chain. A junction end diverges from the germline sequence, so it may reflect a read error. Libraries were prepared by immunoSEQ multiplex PCR; TCRdb keeps only in-frame clonotypes and omits some of them. Counted here are 200,000 to 250,000 clones, over 75% occurring once; the ten biggest clones make up about 3.2%. Germline V gene data show CDR1 as SGHDT and CDR2 as YYEEEE. The length of the CDR3 is 15 residues. This record comes from a study of blood T cell repertoires in COVID-19. The chain uses TRBV5-6 and TRBJ2-1, with TRBD2 matching over 9 bases. The source of this sequence is an older woman who had recovered from COVID-19. Sequencing was done on a sample of PBMCs or T cells enriched from blood (not recorded which). CDR3 DNA sequence: TGTCCCAGCAGCTATTGGGCGGGGGGGCCTCGGGAGCAGTTCTTC. This codes for CPSSYWAGGPREQFF.